A few counts support the clone carrying this T cell receptor beta chain. The antigen remains unidentified. The CDR3 consists of 13 residues. Germline-derived CDR1 and CDR2 are KGHSH and LQKENI. With 3 bases removed from V and 5 bases from J, the gap between germline ends came to 5 bases. This sample was taken from a study of response to subunit inactivated influenza vaccine. Study-level results: Few new T cells, the authors suggested, are recruited by each seasonal influenza vaccination.

TCRdb re-called the RT-PCR reads through MiXCR, storing one row per CDR3 protein. The data contain hundreds of thousands of distinct CDR3 sequences, approximately 14% of them seen just once; the ten biggest clones take up roughly 10%. The rearrangement joins TRBV18 to TRBJ1-6; D remains unclear. The sequence derives from a man aged 50 or older who received an inactivated influenza vaccine. The sample was PBMCs from blood, taken roughly 12 days after vaccination. CDR3 sequence: CASSPTDNSPLHF. The CDR3 DNA reads TGTGCCAGCTCACCCACTGATAATTCACCCCTCCACTTT.